What follows describes a single T cell receptor (beta chain). What it recognizes is unknown. This table comes from immunoSEQ multiplex PCR, and its TCRdb copy is limited to in-frame clones, with some not included. The repertoire includes more than 40,000 clones, more than 85% of them detected once, and about 2.5% sits in the top ten. These data are taken from a study of T cells in localized non-small cell lung cancer. Study conclusions and caveats: Adjacent lung exhibited a median of approximately 59 among the 100 most abundant tumor clones.

Trimming at V came to 0 bases and at J to 2 bases, leaving 6 bases not matched to a gene. CDR3 length equals 16 residues. Germline-derived CDR1 and CDR2 are GTSNPN and SVGIG (reference sequence). The V gene is TRBV30, the J gene TRBJ2-7; 11 bases match TRBD2. The sample in question was PBMCs, obtained before any cancer treatment. The TCR sequence derives from a man between 35 and 75 years old with stage II lung adenocarcinoma. The CDR3 reads CAWSVSGGARAYEQYF. CDR3 nucleotide sequence: TGTGCCTGGAGTGTTAGCGGGGGGGCCCGGGCCTACGAGCAGTACTTC.